Following are 3 T cell receptor beta chains from one sample sequenced in a study of cytomegalovirus exposure and HLA in healthy donors. Produced via immunoSEQ multiplex PCR; TCRdb's table is partial and in-frame only. The sample has roughly 250,000 clones, about 90% seen once. The material sequenced was PBMCs. The receptors were sampled from a woman aged 25 to 39 in good health and CMV-seropositive.

The chain recombines TRBV27 with TRBJ1-1; D call uncertain. This CDR3 has 13 amino acids. Germline values: CDR1 MNHEY, CDR2 SMNVEV (reference sequence). The V gene lost 5 bases and the J gene lost 1 base, with 8 bases spanning the gap. CDR3 in DNA: TGTGCCAGCAGTGCAGCGGGGAACACTGAAGCTTTCTTT. It yields the protein CASSAAGNTEAFF.

The chain links TRBV15 to TRBJ2-7; D is possibly TRBD1 (5 bases). The germline V gene encodes CDR1 LNHNV and CDR2 YYDKDF (reference sequence). This CDR3 is built from 15 residues. V lost 0 bases and J lost 6, with 15 bases in between. Here the CDR3 reads CATSREGQGLVEQYF. In DNA form, the CDR3 reads TGTGCCACCAGCAGAGAAGGCCAGGGCCTAGTCGAGCAGTACTTC.

The chain employs TRBV6-5 and TRBJ1-2, with a weak D call TRBD1 (5 bases). Per germline, CDR1 MNHEY and CDR2 SVGAGI. V lost 0 bases to trimming and J lost 3 bases, with 14 bases between them. The CDR3 sequence is 16 residues long. CDR3 loop: CASSYSAAGYDYGYTF. CDR3 nucleotide sequence: TGTGCCAGCAGTTACTCAGCTGCAGGGTACGACTATGGCTACACCTTC.